A single sample is the source of the 13 T cell receptor beta chains below, sequenced in a study of memory CD4+ T cells and cytomegalovirus serostatus. TCRdb's table, derived via immunoSEQ multiplex PCR, lists solely in-frame clones and lacks some. The table includes 35,000 to 50,000 clones, around 78% detected once. Single viable CD3+CD4+CD8-CD45RO+ cells were sorted as the memory CD4+ T cells. Material for sequencing was memory CD4+ T cells from blood. Receptors were obtained from an adult in good health and CMV-seronegative.

The chain has TRBV18 and TRBJ2-5; a weak D match, TRBD2 (5 bases). This CDR3 spans 15 amino acids. V was pared by 4 bases and J by 5 bases, with 17 bases between. Germline CDR1 KGHSH, CDR2 LQKENI. CDR3 in amino acids: CASSRIMSEGETQYF. The CDR3, as DNA: TGTGCCAGCTCACGAATTATGAGCGAGGGCGAGACCCAGTACTTC.

The V call is TRBV15, the J call TRBJ1-5; D unclear. The CDR3 spans 15 residues. V lost 0 bases and J 3 bases, leaving 9 bases between the germline ends. The germline V gene encodes CDR1 LNHNV and CDR2 YYDKDF (reference sequence). DNA for the CDR3: TGTGCCACCAGCAGAGATTCCAGGATCAATCAGCCCCAGCATTTT. Residues: CATSRDSRINQPQHF. The full variable domain, completed using reference TRBV15 and TRBJ1-5, is DAMVIQNPRYQVTQFGKPVTLSCSQTLNHNVMYWYQQKSSQAPKLLFHYYDKDFNNEADTPDNFQSRRPNTSFCFLDIRSPGLGDTAMYLCATSRDSRINQPQHFGDGTRLSIL.

The chain combines TRBV10-3 with TRBJ2-5; D is perhaps TRBD1 or TRBD2 (5 bases each). The DNA end lines up better with TRBJ2-7; the J call may be wrong. The length of the CDR3 is 12 residues. Germline-derived CDR1 and CDR2 are ENHRY and SYGVKD. For the CDR3, the DNA is TGTGCCGGCAGCCCTGGGGGCTACGAGCAGTACTTC. Its protein is CAGSPGGYEQYF.

V usage is TRBV6-5 and J usage is TRBJ1-5, with TRBD1 matching 7 bases. The CDR3 totals 14 residues. Unmatched junction bases numbered 6, after V lost 6 bases and J lost 4 bases. The germline V gene has CDR1 MNHEY and CDR2 SVGAGI. The CDR3, as DNA: TGTGCCAGCAGAGAGGGACAGACTAATCAGCCCCAGCATTTT. Amino acid sequence: CASREGQTNQPQHF.

V and J are TRBV27 and TRBJ1-1; D unresolved. Germline CDR1 is MNHEY and CDR2 is SMNVEV (reference sequence). The ends were cut back, 8 bases at V and 0 bases at J, with 16 bases in the middle. CDR3 length: 15 residues. The CDR3: CASLPNRGLNTEAFF. The CDR3, as DNA: TGTGCCAGCTTACCTAACAGAGGTTTGAACACTGAAGCTTTCTTT.

V is TRBV6-6 and J is TRBJ1-5; unclear D gene. V lost 6 bases, J lost 1 base, and 10 bases lay in between. There are 14 residues in the CDR3. CDR1 is MNHNY and CDR2 is SVGAGI in the germline V gene (reference sequence). The CDR3 DNA follows: TGTGCCAGCAGGAACAGAGGCAGCAATCAGCCCCAGCATTTT. Amino acid sequence: CASRNRGSNQPQHF.

This chain joins TRBV2 and TRBJ2-1, with 8 bases that match TRBD1. After removal of 6 bases from V and 6 bases from J, the junction contained 4 bases not matched to a gene. CDR1 and CDR2 from the germline V gene are SNHLY and FYNNEI. This CDR3 comprises 13 residues. This CDR3 is CASRPQGANEQFF. The CDR3 coding sequence is TGTGCCAGCAGGCCCCAGGGGGCCAATGAGCAGTTCTTC.

This chain joins TRBV11-2 and TRBJ2-3; 7 nucleotides line up with TRBD2. CDR3 length: 17 amino acids. Germline trimming cut 5 bases from V and 6 bases from J; bases unmatched to any gene: 17. CDR1 and CDR2 (germline): SGHAT, FQNNGV. CDR3: CASSPIRRVGEGDTQYF. The CDR3 DNA follows: TGTGCCAGCAGCCCCATTAGGAGGGTCGGGGAGGGGGATACGCAGTATTTT.

The chain links TRBV7-2 to TRBJ2-3; D perhaps matches TRBD2 (6 bases). V dropped 4 bases and J dropped 1 base, with 18 bases sitting between them. The CDR3 contains 17 residues. From germline, CDR1 is SGHTA and CDR2 FQGNSA. The CDR3 DNA is TGTGCCAGCAGCTCGCGAAGGGCGGGGAAGGGCACAGATACGCAGTATTTT. Translation: CASSSRRAGKGTDTQYF.

This clone was detected only a few times. This chain uses TRBV2 with TRBJ1-2; D call uncertain. V lost 7 bases and J lost 0, with 3 bases in between. CDR1 is SNHLY, CDR2 FYNNEI, per germline. The CDR3 extends over 11 amino acids. The CDR3 region has the DNA TGTGCCAGCACAGCTAACTATGGCTACACCTTC. This translates into CASTANYGYTF.

J is TRBJ1-3 and V is TRBV19; D is ambiguous. There are 17 residues in the CDR3. The V end lost 3 bases, the J end lost 4 bases, and 19 bases lay between the germline ends. Germline V gives CDR1 LNHDA, CDR2 SQIVND (reference sequence). The CDR3 DNA reads TGTGCCAGTAGTATGAACAGCTTCAGAGCACCCGGAAACACCATATATTTT. Translating gives CASSMNSFRAPGNTIYF.

This clone was recorded a few times. The chain carries TRBV4-2 and TRBJ1-3; D unresolved. Germline assignment: CDR1 LGHNA and CDR2 YNFKEQ. The germline V and J ends were trimmed by 6 bases and 4 bases, with 4 bases remaining between them. This CDR3 is 11 amino acids long. In DNA form, the CDR3 reads TGTGCCAGCAGAGACGGAAACACCATATATTTT. Amino acid sequence: CASRDGNTIYF.

J is TRBJ1-2 and V is TRBV27, with D perhaps TRBD1 (5 bases). V lost 2 bases, J lost 1 base, and 11 bases lay in between. Germline loops: CDR1 MNHEY, CDR2 SMNVEV (reference sequence). The CDR3 consists of 15 residues. CDR3 in amino acids: CASSLRTGGNYGYTF. The DNA of the CDR3 is TGTGCCAGCAGTTTAAGAACAGGCGGTAACTATGGCTACACCTTC.